This T cell receptor (beta chain) stems from a study of blood T cells in healthy people across ages. V lost 4 bases to trimming and J lost 5 bases, with 18 bases between them. The germline gives CDR1 MDHEN, CDR2 SYDVKM. CDR3 size: 16 residues. A second about 7 to 12 cycle PCR used barcoded and J-beta primers. TCRdb reanalysed the 5' RACE reads using MiXCR and keeps one entry per CDR3 protein. The table records roughly 2 million distinct CDR3 sequences, 49% of them present only once. The sequenced material came from blood. This clonotype originated in a woman between 40 and 55 years old in good health. The rearrangement uses TRBV28 and TRBJ2-1; a possible D gene is TRBD2 (7 bases). The CDR3 DNA sequence: TGTGCCAGCAGTTGGGGGGGCATCTTCAGCCACAATGAGCAGTTCTTC. It codes for CASSWGGIFSHNEQFF. Complete variable domain (other parts from reference TRBV28 and TRBJ2-1): DVKVTQSSRYLVKRTGEKVFLECVQDMDHENMFWYRQDPGLGLRLIYFSYDVKMKEKGDIPEGYSVSREKKERFSLILESASTNQTSMYLCASSWGGIFSHNEQFFGPGTRLTVL.